The present T cell receptor beta chain was sequenced within a study of cytomegalovirus exposure and HLA in healthy donors. General study findings and limits: Reports indicate that TCR beta sequences accurately predicted the HLA-A and HLA-B alleles of most subjects.

This clone was observed a few times. Its antigen is currently unknown. PCR involved 60 Vbeta and 13 Jbeta primers. Data came from immunoSEQ multiplex PCR; TCRdb stores just in-frame clones and leaves some out. This sample has fewer than 150,000 clones; 15% occur once, and the top ten carry under 2.5%. With 2 bases removed from V and 6 bases from J, the gap between germline ends came to 6 bases. The CDR3 loop spans 12 amino acids. In germline, CDR1 is KGHSH, CDR2 LQKENI. The material sequenced was PBMCs. The receptor's source is a woman aged 18-29 years in good health and CMV-seronegative. The chain carries TRBV18 and TRBJ2-3, with D possibly being TRBD2 (6 bases). The CDR3 is CASSPGGDTQYF. CDR3 DNA: TGTGCCAGCTCACCAGGAGGGGATACGCAGTATTTT.